These 21 T cell receptor beta chains were all obtained from the same sample, sequenced in a study of blood T cell repertoires in COVID-19. Only in-frame clones appear in the TCRdb table, and some are missing; sequencing was by immunoSEQ multiplex PCR. The sample carries over 200,000 clones, over 70% recorded once. The source material was peripheral blood. The source of these receptors is a man aged 40-49 years with active or convalescent COVID-19.

A single count supports this clone. This rearrangement joins TRBV10-2 to TRBJ2-7; D may be TRBD2 (7 bases). The CDR3 is 17 residues long. From germline, CDR1 is WSHSY and CDR2 SAAADI. V was clipped by 7 bases and J by 1 base, with 23 bases between them. CDR3 bases: TGCGCCAGCACCACCGGAATGGGGGGAGGGGGGTCCTACGAGCAGTACTTC. Amino acids: CASTTGMGGGGSYEQYF.

The chain combines TRBV14 with TRBJ1-2; D perhaps matches TRBD1 (6 bases). Germline V gene sequence: CDR1 SGHDN, CDR2 FVKESK. The CDR3 length is 14 residues. Trimming stripped 1 base from V and 4 bases from J, with 10 bases between. The CDR3 spells CASSQGGQLYGYTF. The DNA for the CDR3 is TGTGCCAGCAGCCAAGGGGGGCAGCTCTATGGCTACACCTTC.

The chain couples TRBV6-5 to TRBJ1-1, with 7 bases identical to TRBD1. CDR1 MNHEY and CDR2 SVGAGI come from the germline V gene. V shed 4 bases and J 1 base; nucleotides not matched to a gene: 6. This CDR3 comprises 15 residues. The CDR3 region is CASSSPGQTNTEAFF. The CDR3 nucleotides are TGTGCCAGCAGTTCACCGGGACAGACGAACACTGAAGCTTTCTTT.

The V call is TRBV11-2, the J call TRBJ1-1; 8 bases map to TRBD1. Trimming at V came to 2 bases and at J to 5 bases, leaving 7 bases not matched to a gene. Germline values: CDR1 SGHAT, CDR2 FQNNGV. The CDR3 sequence is 15 residues long. CDR3 residues: CASSLSQGALTEAFF. The CDR3 DNA is TGTGCCAGCAGCTTATCCCAGGGGGCTTTGACTGAAGCTTTCTTT.

The chain links TRBV5-5 to TRBJ2-2, with 12 bases identical to TRBD2. Germline V CDR1 and CDR2: SGHKS, YYEKEE (reference sequence). J gave up 5 bases and V 5 bases, and 13 bases lay outside the gene matches. CDR3 length: 18 amino acids. CDR3 DNA: TGTGCCAGCAGTTTCGGACTAGCGGGACTATCCGTTACCGGGGAGCTGTTTTTT. This translates into CASSFGLAGLSVTGELFF.

The DNA of the CDR3 is TGTGCCAGCAGTTACTCTACCGGGACAGAGCAGTACTTC. This gives the protein CASSYSTGTEQYF. The J gene is TRBJ2-7, the V gene TRBV6-6, with D perhaps matching TRBD1 (6 bases). From germline, CDR1 is MNHNY and CDR2 SVGAGI (reference sequence). CDR3 length: 13 amino acids. The V gene lost 0 bases and the J gene lost 7 bases, with 10 bases spanning the gap.

This sequence joins TRBV19 and TRBJ2-5; D is uncertain. The CDR3 totals 13 residues. Trimming took off 4 bases at V and 2 bases at J, with 8 bases between the two ends. Germline assignment: CDR1 LNHDA and CDR2 SQIVND (reference sequence). The CDR3 here is CASSNPLQETQYF. The CDR3 DNA sequence: TGTGCCAGTAGTAACCCACTACAAGAGACCCAGTACTTC.

V gene TRBV9 combines with J gene TRBJ2-1, with 8 bases identical to TRBD2. The CDR3 extends over 14 amino acids. V shed 4 bases, J shed 8 bases, and the junction held 8 bases outside the gene matches. Germline CDR1 and CDR2: SGDLS and YYNGEE. This chain's CDR3 is CASSPRTSTYEQFF. The CDR3 DNA sequence: TGTGCCAGCAGCCCTAGGACTAGCACATATGAGCAGTTCTTC.

The V gene is TRBV27, the J gene TRBJ2-2; D might be TRBD1 (6 bases). The CDR3 loop spans 15 amino acids. Germline CDR1 reads MNHEY; CDR2 reads SMNVEV (reference sequence). Trimming removed 5 bases at V and 3 bases at J, with 13 bases between. In nucleotides, the CDR3 is TGTGCCAGCAGTCCACAGGGTTGGGACACCGGGGAGCTGTTTTTT. It translates to CASSPQGWDTGELFF.

Turning to this clone: This CDR3 is also generated by other DNA sequences in the sample. The V and J genes are TRBV3-1 (or the pseudogene TRBV3-2) and TRBJ2-3; 13 positions agree with TRBD2. Looked up from germline, CDR1 is LGHDT and CDR2 is YNNKEL (reference sequence). CDR3 size: 17 residues. Unmatched junction bases numbered 4, after V lost 4 bases and J lost 0 bases. This CDR3 is CASSPGLAGESTDTQYF. For the CDR3, the DNA is TGTGCCAGCAGCCCCGGACTAGCGGGGGAGAGCACAGATACGCAGTATTTT.

The count of this clone is one. V and J are TRBV7-8 and TRBJ2-1; 7 bases match TRBD2. Germline values: CDR1 SGHVS, CDR2 FQNEAQ. There are 13 residues in the CDR3. Unmatched junction bases numbered 1, after V lost 5 bases and J lost 3 bases. In DNA, the CDR3 is TGTGCCAGCAGCGGGGGGGGCTACAATGAGCAGTTCTTC. Its translation is CASSGGGYNEQFF.

The chain links TRBV30 to TRBJ1-3; D unclear. The CDR3 sequence is 10 residues long. V lost 7 bases and J lost 9, with 10 bases in between. Germline CDR1 reads GTSNPN; CDR2 reads SVGIG (reference sequence). CDR3 bases: TGTGCCTTGGCCCTCAGCACCATATATTTT. It yields the protein CALALSTIYF.

The rearrangement links TRBV7-2 to TRBJ2-7; TRBD2 agrees at 15 bases. Germline trimming cut 5 bases from V and 3 bases from J; bases unmatched to any gene: 2. CDR1 is SGHTA and CDR2 is FQGNSA in the germline V gene. CDR3 size: 15 residues. The CDR3 region has the DNA TGTGCCAGCAGCCGGACTAGCGGGGGGGACTACGAGCAGTACTTC. Translated: CASSRTSGGDYEQYF.

This sequence joins TRBV9 and TRBJ2-6; D gene uncertain. Trimming stripped 3 bases from V and 1 base from J, with 8 bases between. The CDR3 length is 15 residues. Germline V gene data show CDR1 as SGDLS and CDR2 as YYNGEE. CDR3 in amino acids: CASSGRSSGANVLTF. CDR3 in DNA: TGTGCCAGCAGCGGCCGGAGTTCTGGGGCCAACGTCCTGACTTTC.

V and J are TRBV18 and TRBJ1-1; D remains unclear. Deletions cut 6 bases from V and 5 bases from J, with 10 bases between. There are 12 residues in the CDR3. Germline lookup yields CDR1 KGHSH and CDR2 LQKENI. The CDR3 is CASSSYLTEAFF. Written as DNA, the CDR3 is TGTGCCAGCTCCTCCTACTTAACTGAAGCTTTCTTT.

This chain joins TRBV27 and TRBJ1-1, with D perhaps TRBD1 (6 bases). Germline V CDR1 and CDR2: MNHEY, SMNVEV (reference sequence). The CDR3 covers 14 residues. The V and J ends lost 2 bases and 4 bases respectively, with 11 bases between them. The CDR3 sequence: CASSLTGSTTEAFF. The CDR3, as DNA: TGTGCCAGCAGTTTAACAGGGAGCACCACTGAAGCTTTCTTT.

The chain combines TRBV28 with TRBJ2-5, with D possibly matching TRBD2 (5 bases). From germline, CDR1 is MDHEN and CDR2 SYDVKM. V dropped 1 base and J dropped 5 bases, with 14 bases sitting between them. This CDR3 contains 15 residues. In nucleotides, the CDR3 is TGTGCCAGCAGTTTATCTTGGGTCTCGGGGGAGACCCAGTACTTC. Protein sequence: CASSLSWVSGETQYF.

This clone showed up just once. The J gene is TRBJ1-3, the V gene TRBV5-1; D remains ambiguous. The V gene lost 0 bases and the J gene lost 2 bases, with 3 bases spanning the gap. There are 13 residues in the CDR3. CDR1 and CDR2 (germline): SGHRS, YFSETQ. CDR3 in amino acids: CASSLDTGNTIYF. Here the CDR3 DNA reads TGCGCCAGCAGCTTGGATACTGGAAACACCATATATTTT.

The chain employs TRBV19 and TRBJ1-5, with 10 bases that match TRBD1. The germline CDR1 and CDR2 sequences are LNHDA and SQIVND (reference sequence). The length of the CDR3 is 17 residues. Trimming cost V 2 bases and J 2 bases; bases outside gene matches: 6. The CDR3 loop is CASSILRDRGGNQPQHF. Here the CDR3 DNA reads TGTGCCAGTAGTATACTCCGGGACAGGGGAGGCAATCAGCCCCAGCATTTT.

The chain links TRBV5-1 to TRBJ1-5, with TRBD1 matching 10 bases. This CDR3 comprises 19 residues. V gave up 0 bases and J gave up 7 bases; unmatched junction bases: 16. Germline CDR1 and CDR2: SGHRS and YFSETQ. Here the CDR3 reads CASSLGPGQGNFPGQPQHF. For the CDR3, the DNA is TGCGCCAGCAGCTTGGGACCGGGACAGGGGAATTTCCCGGGCCAGCCCCAGCATTTT.

This rearrangement joins TRBV10-3 to TRBJ1-5; 7 positions match TRBD1. The ends lost 3 bases at V and 3 bases at J; junction bases unmatched: 5. CDR1 is ENHRY, CDR2 SYGVKD, per germline. The CDR3 runs 15 residues. The CDR3 here is CAISDDRENNQPQHF. CDR3 sequence (DNA): TGTGCCATCAGTGACGACAGGGAGAACAATCAGCCCCAGCATTTT.